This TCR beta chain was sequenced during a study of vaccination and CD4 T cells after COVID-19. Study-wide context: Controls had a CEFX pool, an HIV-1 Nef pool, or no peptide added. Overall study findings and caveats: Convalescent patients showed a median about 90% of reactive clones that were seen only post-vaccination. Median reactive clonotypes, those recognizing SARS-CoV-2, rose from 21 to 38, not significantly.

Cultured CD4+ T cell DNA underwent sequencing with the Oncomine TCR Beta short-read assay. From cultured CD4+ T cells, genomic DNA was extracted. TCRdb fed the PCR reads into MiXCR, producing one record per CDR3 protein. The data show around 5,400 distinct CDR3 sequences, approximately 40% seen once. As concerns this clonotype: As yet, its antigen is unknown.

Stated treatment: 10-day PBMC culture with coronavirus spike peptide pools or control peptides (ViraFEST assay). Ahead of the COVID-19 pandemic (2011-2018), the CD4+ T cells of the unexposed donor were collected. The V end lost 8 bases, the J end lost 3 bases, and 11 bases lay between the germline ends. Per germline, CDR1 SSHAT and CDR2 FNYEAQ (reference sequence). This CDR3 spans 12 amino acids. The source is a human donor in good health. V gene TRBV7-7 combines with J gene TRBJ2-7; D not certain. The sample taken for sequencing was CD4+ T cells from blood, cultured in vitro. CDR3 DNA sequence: TGTGCCAGCTGCAAGGACGGCTACGAGCAGTACTTC. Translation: CASCKDGYEQYF.